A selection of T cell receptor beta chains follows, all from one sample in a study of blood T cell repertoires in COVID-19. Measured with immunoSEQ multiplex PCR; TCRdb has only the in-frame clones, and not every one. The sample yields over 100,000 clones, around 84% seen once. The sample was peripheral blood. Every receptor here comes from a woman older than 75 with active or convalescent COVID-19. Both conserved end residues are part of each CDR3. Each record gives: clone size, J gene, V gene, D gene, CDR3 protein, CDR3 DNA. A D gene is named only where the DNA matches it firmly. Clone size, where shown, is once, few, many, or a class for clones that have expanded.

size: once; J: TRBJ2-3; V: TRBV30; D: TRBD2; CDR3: CAWSVGTRDTQYF; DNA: TGTGCCTGGAGTGTAGGGACTAGAGATACGCAGTATTTT
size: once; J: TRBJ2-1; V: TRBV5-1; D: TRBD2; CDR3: CASSLAGLAGVPYNEQFF; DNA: TGCGCCAGCAGCTTGGCGGGACTAGCGGGAGTCCCCTACAATGAGCAGTTCTTC
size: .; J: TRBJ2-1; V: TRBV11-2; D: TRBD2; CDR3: CASSFELAGVNEQFF; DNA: TGTGCCAGCAGCTTCGAACTAGCGGGTGTTAATGAGCAGTTCTTC
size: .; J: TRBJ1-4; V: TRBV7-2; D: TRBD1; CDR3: CASTPGQPPGKLFF; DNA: TGTGCCAGCACCCCGGGACAGCCCCCAGGAAAACTGTTTTTT
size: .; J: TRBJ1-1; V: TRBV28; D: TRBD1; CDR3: CASSAGTGFRTEAFF; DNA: TGTGCCAGCAGCGCCGGGACAGGGTTTAGGACTGAAGCTTTCTTT
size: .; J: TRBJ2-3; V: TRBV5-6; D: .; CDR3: CASSWRFADTQYF; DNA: TGTGCCAGCAGCTGGAGGTTCGCAGATACGCAGTATTTT
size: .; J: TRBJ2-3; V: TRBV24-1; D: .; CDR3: CATSDPPGAPDTQYF; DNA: TGTGCCACCAGTGACCCTCCGGGAGCCCCAGATACGCAGTATTTT
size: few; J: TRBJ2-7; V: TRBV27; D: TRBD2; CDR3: CASRPIMGLAGVEQYF; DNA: TGTGCCAGCAGACCGATTATGGGACTAGCGGGAGTTGAGCAGTACTTC
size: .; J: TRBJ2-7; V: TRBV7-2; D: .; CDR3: CASSFLGQSYEQYF; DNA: TGTGCCAGCAGCTTTCTGGGGCAGAGCTACGAGCAGTACTTC
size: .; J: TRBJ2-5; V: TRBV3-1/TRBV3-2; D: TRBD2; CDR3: CASSPSGGNQETQYF; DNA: TGTGCCAGCAGTCCTAGCGGAGGGAACCAAGAGACCCAGTACTTC
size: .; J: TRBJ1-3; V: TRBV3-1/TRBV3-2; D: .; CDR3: CASSLGGGSPLGNTIYF; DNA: TGTGCCAGCAGCCTCGGCGGGGGCTCCCCTCTCGGAAACACCATATATTTT
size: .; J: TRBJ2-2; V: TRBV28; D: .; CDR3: CASRLRIVPGELFF; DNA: TGTGCCAGCAGACTTCGCATTGTGCCCGGGGAGCTGTTTTTT
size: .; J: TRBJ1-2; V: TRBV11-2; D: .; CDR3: CASSSRRHSRDGYTF; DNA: TGTGCCAGCAGCTCTCGCCGTCACAGTCGCGATGGCTACACCTTC
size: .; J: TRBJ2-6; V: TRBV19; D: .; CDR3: CASSVGSGANVLTF; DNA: TGTGCCAGTAGTGTCGGCTCTGGGGCCAACGTCCTGACTTTC
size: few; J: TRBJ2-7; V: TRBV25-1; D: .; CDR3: CASSPSPGIVTEQYF; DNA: TGTGCCAGCAGTCCTTCCCCGGGGATCGTCACAGAGCAGTACTTC
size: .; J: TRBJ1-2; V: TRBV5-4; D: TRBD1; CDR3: CASSYRGQGYTF; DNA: TGTGCCAGCAGTTACAGGGGGCAAGGCTACACCTTC
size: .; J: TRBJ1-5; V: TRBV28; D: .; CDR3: CASRHGEPQHF; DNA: TGTGCCAGCAGGCACGGGGAGCCCCAGCATTTT
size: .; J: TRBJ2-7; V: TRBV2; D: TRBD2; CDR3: CASSEGTSWEQYF; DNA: TGTGCCAGCAGCGAAGGGACTAGTTGGGAGCAGTACTTC
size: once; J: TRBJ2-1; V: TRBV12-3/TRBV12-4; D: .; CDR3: CASSTLAYNEQFF; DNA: TGTGCCAGCAGTACTCTAGCCTACAATGAGCAGTTCTTC
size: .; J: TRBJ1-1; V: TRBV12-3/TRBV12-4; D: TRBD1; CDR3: CANRQGARGEAFF; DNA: TGTGCCAACCGACAGGGGGCGCGGGGTGAAGCTTTCTTT
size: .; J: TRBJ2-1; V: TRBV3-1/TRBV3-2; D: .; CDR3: CASSPGVYNEQFF; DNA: TGTGCCAGCAGCCCAGGGGTTTACAATGAGCAGTTCTTC
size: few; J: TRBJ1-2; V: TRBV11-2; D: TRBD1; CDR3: CASSLGSGGVGYTF; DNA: TGTGCCAGCAGCTTAGGGTCAGGGGGCGTAGGCTACACCTTC
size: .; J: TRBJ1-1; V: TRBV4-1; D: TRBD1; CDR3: CASSQALTGGTEAFF; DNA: TGCGCCAGCAGCCAAGCTTTGACAGGGGGGACTGAAGCTTTCTTT
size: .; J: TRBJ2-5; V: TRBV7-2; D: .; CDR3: CASSTVGPYQETQYF; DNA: TGTGCCAGCAGCACTGTTGGTCCGTACCAAGAGACCCAGTACTTC
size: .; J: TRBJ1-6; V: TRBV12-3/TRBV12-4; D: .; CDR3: CASSAGDNSPLHF; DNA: TGTGCCAGCTCGGCAGGGGATAATTCACCCCTCCACTTT
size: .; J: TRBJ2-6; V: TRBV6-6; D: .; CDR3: CASTQVSGANVLTF; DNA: TGTGCCAGCACACAGGTCTCTGGGGCCAACGTCCTGACTTTC
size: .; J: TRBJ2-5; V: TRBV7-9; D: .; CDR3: CASRIGREQRETQYF; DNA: TGTGCCAGCAGAATCGGGCGGGAACAGAGAGAGACCCAGTACTTC
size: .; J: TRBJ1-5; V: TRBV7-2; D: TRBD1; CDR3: CASSLGQGAHQPQHF; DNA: TGTGCCAGCAGCTTAGGACAGGGCGCTCATCAGCCCCAGCATTTT
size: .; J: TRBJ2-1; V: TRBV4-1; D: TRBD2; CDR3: CASSQDQTSGRLLLYNEQFF; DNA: TGCGCCAGCAGCCAAGATCAAACTAGCGGGAGGCTTCTTCTCTACAATGAGCAGTTCTTC
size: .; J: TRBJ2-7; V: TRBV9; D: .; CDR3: CASSVGPIGYSSYEQYF; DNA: TGTGCCAGCAGCGTAGGCCCCATAGGATACAGCTCCTACGAGCAGTACTTC
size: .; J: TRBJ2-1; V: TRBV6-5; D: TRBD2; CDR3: CASSSGLAGLQFF; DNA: TGTGCCAGCAGTTCGGGACTAGCGGGACTCCAGTTCTTC
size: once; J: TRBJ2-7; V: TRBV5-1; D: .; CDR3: CASSGGGGMYEQYF; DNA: TGCGCCAGCAGCGGCGGTGGGGGGATGTACGAGCAGTACTTC